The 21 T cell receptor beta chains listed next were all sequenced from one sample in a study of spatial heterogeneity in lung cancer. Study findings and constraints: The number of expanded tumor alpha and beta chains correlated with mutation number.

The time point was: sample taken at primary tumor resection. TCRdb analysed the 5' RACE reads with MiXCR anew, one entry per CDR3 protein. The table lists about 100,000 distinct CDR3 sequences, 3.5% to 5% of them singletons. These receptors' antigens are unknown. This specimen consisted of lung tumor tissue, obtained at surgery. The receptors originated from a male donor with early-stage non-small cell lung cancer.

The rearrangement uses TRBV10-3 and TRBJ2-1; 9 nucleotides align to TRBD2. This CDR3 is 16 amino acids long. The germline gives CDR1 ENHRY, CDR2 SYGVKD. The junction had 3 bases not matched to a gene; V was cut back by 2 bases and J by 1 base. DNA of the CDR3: TGTGCCATCAGTGAGCCCACTAGCGGGTCCTACAATGAGCAGTTCTTC. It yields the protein CAISEPTSGSYNEQFF.

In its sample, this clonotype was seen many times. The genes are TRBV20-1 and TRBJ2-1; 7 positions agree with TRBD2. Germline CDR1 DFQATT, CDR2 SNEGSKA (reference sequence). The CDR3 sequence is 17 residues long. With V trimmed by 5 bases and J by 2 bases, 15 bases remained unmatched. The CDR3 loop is CSAGGVNSERPYNEQFF. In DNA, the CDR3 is TGCAGTGCTGGGGGGGTCAATAGCGAGCGTCCCTACAATGAGCAGTTCTTC.

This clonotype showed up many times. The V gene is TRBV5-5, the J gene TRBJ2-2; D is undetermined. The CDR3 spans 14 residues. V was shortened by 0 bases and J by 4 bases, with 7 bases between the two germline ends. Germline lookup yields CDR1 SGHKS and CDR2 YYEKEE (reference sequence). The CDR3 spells CASSLAATTGELFF. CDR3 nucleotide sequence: TGTGCCAGCAGCTTGGCCGCCACCACCGGGGAGCTGTTTTTT.

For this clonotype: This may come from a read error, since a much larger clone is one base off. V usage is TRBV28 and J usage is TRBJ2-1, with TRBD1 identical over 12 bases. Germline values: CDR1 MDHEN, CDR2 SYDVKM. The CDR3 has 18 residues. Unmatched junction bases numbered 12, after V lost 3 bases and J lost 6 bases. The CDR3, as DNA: TGTGCCAGCAGTTTGAGGGGCCTCGGGACAGGGGGCTCCAATGAGCAGTTCTTC. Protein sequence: CASSLRGLGTGGSNEQFF.

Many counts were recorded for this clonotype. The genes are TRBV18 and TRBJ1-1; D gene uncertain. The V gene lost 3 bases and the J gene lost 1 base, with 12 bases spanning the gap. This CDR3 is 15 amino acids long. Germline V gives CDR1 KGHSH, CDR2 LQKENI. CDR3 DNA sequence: TGTGCCAGCTCACCGGGGAGGGCGGGGAACACTGAAGCTTTCTTT. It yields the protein CASSPGRAGNTEAFF.

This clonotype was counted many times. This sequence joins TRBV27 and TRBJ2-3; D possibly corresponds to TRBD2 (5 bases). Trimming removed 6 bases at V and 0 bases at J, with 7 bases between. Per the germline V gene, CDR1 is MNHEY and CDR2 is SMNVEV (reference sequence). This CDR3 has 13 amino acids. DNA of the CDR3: TGTGCCAGCAGAAGCGGTAGCACAGATACGCAGTATTTT. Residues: CASRSGSTDTQYF.

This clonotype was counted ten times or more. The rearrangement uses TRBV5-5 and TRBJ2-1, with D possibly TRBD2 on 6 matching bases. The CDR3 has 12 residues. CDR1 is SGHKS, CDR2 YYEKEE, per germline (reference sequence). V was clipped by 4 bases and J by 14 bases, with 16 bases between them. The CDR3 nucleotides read TGTGCCAGCAGCCCACCGGGGGTAGAGGAGTTCTTC. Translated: CASSPPGVEEFF.

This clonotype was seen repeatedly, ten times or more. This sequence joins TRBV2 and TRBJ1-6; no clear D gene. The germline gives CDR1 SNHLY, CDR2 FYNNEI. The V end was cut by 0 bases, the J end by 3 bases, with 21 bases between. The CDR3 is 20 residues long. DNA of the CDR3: TGTGCCAGCAGTGAAGCGTTCATCCGGGTGGAGGAGGTCTATAATTCACCCCTCCACTTT. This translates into CASSEAFIRVEEVYNSPLHF.

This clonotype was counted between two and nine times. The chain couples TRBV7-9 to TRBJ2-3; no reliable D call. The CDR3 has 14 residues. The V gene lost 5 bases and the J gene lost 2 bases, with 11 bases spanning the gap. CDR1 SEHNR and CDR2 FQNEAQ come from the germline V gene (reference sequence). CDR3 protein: CASSPTSLTDTQYF. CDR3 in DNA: TGTGCCAGCAGCCCTACTTCCCTCACAGATACGCAGTATTTT.

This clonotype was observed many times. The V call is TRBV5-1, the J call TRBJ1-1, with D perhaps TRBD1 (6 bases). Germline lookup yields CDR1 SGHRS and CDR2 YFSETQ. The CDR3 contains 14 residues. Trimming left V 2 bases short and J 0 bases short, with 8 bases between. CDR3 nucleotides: TGCGCCAGCAGCTTAGGACAGATGAACACTGAAGCTTTCTTT. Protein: CASSLGQMNTEAFF.

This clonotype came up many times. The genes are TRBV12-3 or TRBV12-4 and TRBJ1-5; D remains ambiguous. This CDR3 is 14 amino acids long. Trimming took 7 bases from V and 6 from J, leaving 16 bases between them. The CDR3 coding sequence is TGTGCCAGCAAGATTATGGGGTCGGGTCAGCCCCAGCATTTT. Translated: CASKIMGSGQPQHF.

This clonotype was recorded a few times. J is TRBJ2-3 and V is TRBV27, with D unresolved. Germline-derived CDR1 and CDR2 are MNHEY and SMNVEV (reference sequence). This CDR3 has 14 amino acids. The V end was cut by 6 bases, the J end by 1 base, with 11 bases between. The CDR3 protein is CASSPSSRTDTQYF. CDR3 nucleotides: TGTGCCAGCAGCCCATCATCCCGCACAGATACGCAGTATTTT.

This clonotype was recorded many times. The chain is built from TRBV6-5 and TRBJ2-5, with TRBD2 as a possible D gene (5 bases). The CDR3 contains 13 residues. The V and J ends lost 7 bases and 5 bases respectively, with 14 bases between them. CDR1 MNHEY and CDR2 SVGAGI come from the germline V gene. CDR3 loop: CASTSGYRETQYF. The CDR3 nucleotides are TGTGCCAGCACTTCGGGGTATCGGGAGACCCAGTACTTC.

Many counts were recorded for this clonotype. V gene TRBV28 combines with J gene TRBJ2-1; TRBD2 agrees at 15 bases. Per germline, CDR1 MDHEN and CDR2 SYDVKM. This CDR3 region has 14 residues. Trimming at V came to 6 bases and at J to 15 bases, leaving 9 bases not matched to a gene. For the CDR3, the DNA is TGTGCCAGCAGACCCCCGGGACTAGCGGGAGGATGGTTCTTC. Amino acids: CASRPPGLAGGWFF.

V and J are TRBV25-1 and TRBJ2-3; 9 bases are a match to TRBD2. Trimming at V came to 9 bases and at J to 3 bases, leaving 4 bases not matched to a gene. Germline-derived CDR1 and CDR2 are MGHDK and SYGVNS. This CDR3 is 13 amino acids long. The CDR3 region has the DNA TGTGCCAGTAGCGGGAGCTGGACAGATACGCAGTATTTT. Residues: CASSGSWTDTQYF.

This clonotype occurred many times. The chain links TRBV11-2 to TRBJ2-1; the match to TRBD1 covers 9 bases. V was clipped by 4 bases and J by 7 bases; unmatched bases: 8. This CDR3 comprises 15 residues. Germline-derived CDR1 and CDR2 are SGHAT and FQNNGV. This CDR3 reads CASSSNRGRTNEQFF. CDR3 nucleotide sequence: TGTGCCAGCAGCTCAAACAGGGGGCGCACAAATGAGCAGTTCTTC.

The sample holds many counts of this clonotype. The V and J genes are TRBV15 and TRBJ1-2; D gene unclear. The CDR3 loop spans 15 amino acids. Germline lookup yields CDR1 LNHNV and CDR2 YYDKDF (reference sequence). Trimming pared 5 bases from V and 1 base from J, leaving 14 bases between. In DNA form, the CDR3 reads TGTGCCACCAGCGGCAGGACCGGATTTAACTATGGCTACACCTTC. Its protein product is CATSGRTGFNYGYTF.

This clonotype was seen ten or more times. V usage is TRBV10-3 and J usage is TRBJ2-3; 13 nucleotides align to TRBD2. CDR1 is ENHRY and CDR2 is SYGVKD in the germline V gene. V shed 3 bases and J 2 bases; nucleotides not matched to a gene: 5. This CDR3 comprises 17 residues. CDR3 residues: CAISDLTSGGSTDTQYF. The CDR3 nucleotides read TGTGCCATCAGTGACCTGACTAGCGGGGGGTCCACAGATACGCAGTATTTT.

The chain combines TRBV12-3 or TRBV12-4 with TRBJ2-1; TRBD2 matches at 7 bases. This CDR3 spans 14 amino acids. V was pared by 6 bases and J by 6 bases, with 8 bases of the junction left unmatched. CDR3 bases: TGTGCCAGCAGCCCGGCGGGGGTGCCCAATGAGCAGTTCTTC. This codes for CASSPAGVPNEQFF.

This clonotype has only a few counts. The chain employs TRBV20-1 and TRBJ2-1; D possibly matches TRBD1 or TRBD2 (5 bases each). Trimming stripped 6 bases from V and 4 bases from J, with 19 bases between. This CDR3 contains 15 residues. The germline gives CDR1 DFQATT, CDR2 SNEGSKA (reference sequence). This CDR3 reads CSAPPPGRPYNEQFF. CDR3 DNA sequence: TGCAGTGCCCCTCCCCCGGGACGTCCTTACAATGAGCAGTTCTTC.

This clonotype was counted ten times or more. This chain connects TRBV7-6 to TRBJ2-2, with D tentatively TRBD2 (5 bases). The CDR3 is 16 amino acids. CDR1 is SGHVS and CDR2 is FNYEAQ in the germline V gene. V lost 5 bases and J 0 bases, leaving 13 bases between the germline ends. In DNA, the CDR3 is TGTGCCAGCAGCCCCGACTATAACGCGAACACCGGGGAGCTGTTTTTT. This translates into CASSPDYNANTGELFF.